Sequencing of this T cell receptor beta chain was carried out in a study of blood T cell repertoires in COVID-19. The CDR3 totals 14 residues. Germline V CDR1 and CDR2: SGHDN, FVKESK. V was clipped by 0 bases and J by 6 bases, with 11 bases between them. Assay: immunoSEQ multiplex PCR; the TCRdb copy retains only in-frame clones and omits some. The table has fewer than 120,000 clones, roughly 80% seen once. The sequence came from a woman aged 55 to 70 with acute or convalescent COVID-19. V is TRBV14 and J is TRBJ1-1, with a possible D match to TRBD1 (5 bases). Sequencing input: peripheral blood. Written as DNA, the CDR3 is TGTGCCAGCAGCCAAGACCAGGGCCGGGCTGAAGCTTTCTTT. This codes for CASSQDQGRAEAFF.